The TCR beta chain under discussion was sequenced for a study of shared clonotypes between healthy human individuals (TCRdb year 2020). With regard to the full study: Three men and a couple of women, aged 18 to 49 years, made up the cohort. To estimate repertoire size and how much clonotypes are shared between individuals, the study performed deep sequencing of blood TCR repertoires from about five healthy adults. To increase sequencing depth and limit assay-specific biases, different laboratories used diverse techniques to prepare libraries and sequence TCR repertoires. Each donor's leukapheresis produced roughly between roughly 0.85 and 9.5 billion PBMCs. Overall study results and their limits: The genetic and exposure-history diversity represented was limited by the small number of donors. Pairwise subsampling indicated that sequencing depth was expected to affect the degree of clonotype sharing among donors. Sampling was restricted to blood, and TCR repertoires in tissues likely differ from the TCR repertoires found in blood.

The donors were healthy, HIV-negative adults who had no recently reported acute infections or vaccinations. All donors were Caucasian adults living in Nashville, Tennessee, USA. For unsorted samples, about 87 million PBMCs were counted, and genomic DNA was extracted using the QIAamp DNA Blood Mini kit. Blood was obtained by leukapheresis, after which PBMCs were separated by Ficoll-Histopaque density gradient centrifugation and cryopreserved in liquid nitrogen vapor phase. The germline V gene (reference sequence) gives CDR1 as GTSNPN and CDR2 as SVGIG. The CDR3, cysteine through phenylalanine, is 14 amino acids long. Just CDR3 DNA is preserved here, 42 bases in frame from base 1. At the junction V is shortened by 3 bases and J by 2 bases, with 10 bases in between. Notes on this clone: The antigen it binds to is not known. No clone much larger than this one lies a single base away; base qualities are absent.

Using the deep immunoSEQ assay, multiplex PCR amplified TCR CDR3 regions from genomic DNA. Extracted genomic DNA from each cell subset was spread evenly across all wells of several immunoSEQ 96-well plates, with each plate serving as a replicate. Each replicate PCR for unsorted PBMC received roughly 300 ng genomic DNA, equal to tens of thousands of T cell genomes. Ten immunoSEQ deep assay plates were used to sequence unsorted PBMC genomic DNA. Purified libraries were quantified with a Qubit 3.0 fluorometer, sized on a Bioanalyzer 2100, and re-quantified with the KAPA Library Quantification kit. Each immunoSEQ 96-well plate was sequenced on its own single-read 150-cycle Illumina NextSeq 550 flow cell. As for the original processing: Because the immunoSEQ output included only junctional sequences and no quality scores, the filtering could not be the same as the filtering used for full-length reads. To assign V/J genes and CDR3, sequences were annotated using PyIR, a Python wrapper for IgBLAST v1.9, with IMGT germline references. Reads were removed for weak V/J assignments (E-value above 1e-6), missing CDR3, stop codons, out-of-frame junctions, or ambiguous translated residues. V3J clonotypes were defined as sequences sharing the same inferred V gene, J gene, and CDR3 amino acid sequence. To compute the percentage overlap between repertoires, the number of shared unique clonotypes was divided by the size of the smaller repertoire. Three approaches were used to assess repertoire richness: RTK rarefaction, the Chao1 estimator, and Recon v2.1 estimates of unobserved clonotypes. TCRdb stores this immuneACCESS table with in-frame sequences only. Part of the clones is absent; in the studies checked, under half of the shortfall reflects unresolved V genes, and no reason is known for the rest. V, J and clone size are taken as reported in that table, and D and trimming were inferred from the DNA itself. In all, the sample holds about 470,000 clones, and roughly 80% of those were seen once. Clones ranked in the top ten supply 13% of the sample.

This TCR was sampled from a woman aged 40 to 50 in good health. Some clones in this sample may be carry-over from other donors' samples. The rearrangement joined TRBV30 to TRBJ2-2; TRBD2 is possibly the D segment (5 matching bases). The sequencing sample was made of PBMCs. The CDR3 region reads CAWRGAANTGELFF. The DNA sequence is given as TGTGCCTGGAGGGGAGCGGCCAACACCGGGGAGCTGTTTTTT.